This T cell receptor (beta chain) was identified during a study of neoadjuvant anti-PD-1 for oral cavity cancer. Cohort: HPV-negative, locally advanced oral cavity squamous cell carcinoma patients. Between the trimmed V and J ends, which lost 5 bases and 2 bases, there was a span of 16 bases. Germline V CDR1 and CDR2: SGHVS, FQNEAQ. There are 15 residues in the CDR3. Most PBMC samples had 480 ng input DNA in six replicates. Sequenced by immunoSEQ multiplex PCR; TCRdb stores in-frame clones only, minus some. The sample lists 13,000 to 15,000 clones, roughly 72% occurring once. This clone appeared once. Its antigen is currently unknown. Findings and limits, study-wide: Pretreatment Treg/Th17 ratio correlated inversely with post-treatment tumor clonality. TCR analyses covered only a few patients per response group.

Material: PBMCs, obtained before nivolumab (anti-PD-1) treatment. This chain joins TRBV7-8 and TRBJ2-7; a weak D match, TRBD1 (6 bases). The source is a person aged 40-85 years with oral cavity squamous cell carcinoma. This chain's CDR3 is CASSEFGQFPYEQYF. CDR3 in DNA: TGTGCCAGCAGCGAGTTCGGACAGTTTCCCTACGAGCAGTACTTC.